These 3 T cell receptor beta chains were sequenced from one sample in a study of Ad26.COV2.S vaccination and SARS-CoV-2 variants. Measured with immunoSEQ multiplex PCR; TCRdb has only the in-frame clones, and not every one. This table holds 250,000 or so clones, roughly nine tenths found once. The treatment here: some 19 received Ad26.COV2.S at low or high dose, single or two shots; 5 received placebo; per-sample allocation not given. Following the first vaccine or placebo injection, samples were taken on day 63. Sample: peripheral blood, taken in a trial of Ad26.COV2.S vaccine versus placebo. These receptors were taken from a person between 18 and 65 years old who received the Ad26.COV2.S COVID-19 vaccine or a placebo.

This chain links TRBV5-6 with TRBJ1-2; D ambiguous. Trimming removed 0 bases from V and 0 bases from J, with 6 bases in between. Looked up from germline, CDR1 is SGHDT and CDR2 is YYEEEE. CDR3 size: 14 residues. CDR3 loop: CASSLGVPNYGYTF. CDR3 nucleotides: TGTGCCAGCAGCTTGGGTGTTCCTAACTATGGCTACACCTTC.

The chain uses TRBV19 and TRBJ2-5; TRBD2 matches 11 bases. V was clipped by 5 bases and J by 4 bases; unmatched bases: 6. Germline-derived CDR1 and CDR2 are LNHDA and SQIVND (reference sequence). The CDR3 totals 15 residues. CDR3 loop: CASSSRLAGSETQYF. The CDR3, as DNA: TGTGCCAGTAGTTCACGACTAGCGGGGTCAGAGACCCAGTACTTC.

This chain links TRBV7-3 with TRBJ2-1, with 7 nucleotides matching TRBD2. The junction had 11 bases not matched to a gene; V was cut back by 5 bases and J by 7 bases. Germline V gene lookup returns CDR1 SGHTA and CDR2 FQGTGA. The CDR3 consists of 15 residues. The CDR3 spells CASSRNWGGLNEQFF. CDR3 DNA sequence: TGTGCCAGCAGCCGCAATTGGGGGGGTTTGAATGAGCAGTTCTTC.